Below are 15 T cell receptor beta chains sequenced from a single sample in a study of cytomegalovirus exposure and HLA in healthy donors. The PCR was carried out with 60 Vbeta primers and 13 Jbeta primers. Profiled with immunoSEQ multiplex PCR; TCRdb holds only in-frame clones, not every one. The sample carries some 150,000 clones, around three quarters recorded once. Sequencing was carried out using PBMCs. Receptors were obtained from a woman aged 55-70 years in good health and CMV-seropositive.

As DNA, the CDR3 is TGTGCCAGCAGCGTTGGGACAGCGATCTACGAGCAGTACTTC. It yields the protein CASSVGTAIYEQYF. This chain connects TRBV7-8 to TRBJ2-7; 7 nucleotides agree with TRBD1. V gave up 5 bases and J gave up 3 bases; unmatched junction bases: 7. CDR1 is SGHVS and CDR2 is FQNEAQ in the germline V gene. This CDR3 has 14 amino acids. The whole variable domain, remainder taken from reference TRBV7-8 and TRBJ2-7, is GAGVSQSPRYKVAKRGQDVALRCDPISGHVSLFWYQQALGQGPEFLTYFQNEAQLDKSGLPSDRFFAERPEGSVSTLKIQRTQQEDSAVYLCASSVGTAIYEQYFGPGTRLTVT.

The sample holds one count of this clone. This chain uses TRBV19 with TRBJ1-1, with D maybe TRBD1 (6 bases). V was trimmed by 1 base and J by 1 base, leaving 13 bases between them. The CDR3 runs 16 residues. CDR1 and CDR2 from the germline V gene are LNHDA and SQIVND (reference sequence). DNA of the CDR3: TGTGCCAGTAGTATAGTAAGGGGGTCCAGGAACACTGAAGCTTTCTTT. This sequence encodes CASSIVRGSRNTEAFF.

The rearrangement links TRBV18 to TRBJ1-1; TRBD1 is a possible D gene (5 bases). CDR1 and CDR2 from the germline V gene are KGHSH and LQKENI. The CDR3 spans 12 residues. The V and J ends lost 3 bases and 12 bases respectively, with 14 bases between them. CDR3 nucleotides: TGTGCCAGCTCACCGTCCGGCCAGGGAACTTTCTTT. Protein: CASSPSGQGTFF.

The CDR3 coding sequence is TGTGCCAGCAGCACCCGCGGACAGGGGGTTGATGAGCAGTTCTTC. Protein product: CASSTRGQGVDEQFF. This chain uses TRBV28 with TRBJ2-1; 10 nucleotides match TRBD1. The ends lost 6 bases at V and 8 bases at J; junction bases unmatched: 10. CDR3 length: 15 amino acids. Germline CDR1 MDHEN, CDR2 SYDVKM.

The rearrangement uses TRBV19 and TRBJ2-5; D not resolved. Trimming stripped 6 bases from V and 1 base from J, with 6 bases between. CDR3 size: 12 residues. CDR1 and CDR2 from the germline V gene are LNHDA and SQIVND (reference sequence). CDR3 sequence: CASSASQETQYF. DNA for the CDR3: TGTGCCAGTAGCGCGTCCCAAGAGACCCAGTACTTC.

J is TRBJ1-4 and V is TRBV28, with D perhaps TRBD1 (6 bases). CDR1 and CDR2 from the germline V gene are MDHEN and SYDVKM. The V gene lost 5 bases and the J gene lost 6 bases, with 10 bases spanning the gap. This CDR3 has 13 amino acids. The CDR3 here is CASSPHRDEKLFF. CDR3 DNA: TGTGCCAGCAGTCCTCACAGGGATGAAAAACTGTTTTTT.

This chain connects TRBV28 to TRBJ2-1; D remains ambiguous. Trimming took off 5 bases at V and 5 bases at J, with 16 bases between the two ends. This CDR3 comprises 15 residues. Germline loops: CDR1 MDHEN, CDR2 SYDVKM. CDR3 protein: CASSPHDLGNNEQFF. In nucleotides, the CDR3 is TGTGCCAGCAGTCCTCACGATCTAGGCAACAATGAGCAGTTCTTC. The full variable domain, completed using reference TRBV28 and TRBJ2-1, is DVKVTQSSRYLVKRTGEKVFLECVQDMDHENMFWYRQDPGLGLRLIYFSYDVKMKEKGDIPEGYSVSREKKERFSLILESASTNQTSMYLCASSPHDLGNNEQFFGPGTRLTVL.

This chain uses TRBV6-5 with TRBJ1-5, with D tentatively TRBD1 (5 bases). The CDR3 consists of 15 residues. The V end was cut by 5 bases, the J end by 2 bases, with 13 bases between. Germline lookup yields CDR1 MNHEY and CDR2 SVGAGI. This CDR3 is CASSQDPGGNQPQHF. In nucleotides, the CDR3 is TGTGCCAGCAGTCAAGACCCGGGGGGCAATCAGCCCCAGCATTTT.

The chain uses TRBV28 and TRBJ2-7; 7 positions agree with TRBD2. This CDR3 comprises 22 residues. Trimming removed 2 bases from V and 3 bases from J; junction bases left unmatched: 28. Germline V lookup: CDR1 MDHEN, CDR2 SYDVKM. The chain's CDR3 is CASSLGPDWTLKRAGDGYEQYF. The CDR3 bases are TGTGCCAGCAGTTTAGGGCCGGATTGGACCTTAAAAAGGGCGGGAGACGGCTACGAGCAGTACTTC. The full variable domain, rest sourced from reference TRBV28 and TRBJ2-7, is DVKVTQSSRYLVKRTGEKVFLECVQDMDHENMFWYRQDPGLGLRLIYFSYDVKMKEKGDIPEGYSVSREKKERFSLILESASTNQTSMYLCASSLGPDWTLKRAGDGYEQYFGPGTRLTVT.

This clone was recorded many times. The chain carries TRBV7-2 and TRBJ2-2, with D unclear. The CDR3 is made up of 14 amino acids. With 1 base removed from V and 4 bases from J, the gap between germline ends came to 7 bases. Per germline, CDR1 SGHTA and CDR2 FQGNSA. As DNA, the CDR3 is TGTGCCAGCAGCTTAGTGGTCAGCACCGGGGAGCTGTTTTTT. The encoded protein is CASSLVVSTGELFF.

This clone has only a few counts. The genes are TRBV7-9 and TRBJ2-7; maybe TRBD1 (6 bases). Germline V gene data show CDR1 as SEHNR and CDR2 as FQNEAQ (reference sequence). Trimming stripped 1 base from V and 4 bases from J, with 11 bases between. The CDR3 covers 14 residues. The CDR3 sequence: CASSLGGQIYEQYF. For the CDR3, the DNA is TGTGCCAGCAGCTTAGGGGGACAAATTTACGAGCAGTACTTC. The full variable domain, rest sourced from reference TRBV7-9 and TRBJ2-7, is DTGVSQNPRHKITKRGQNVTFRCDPISEHNRLYWYRQTLGQGPEFLTYFQNEAQLEKSRLLSDRFSAERPKGSFSTLEIQRTEQGDSAMYLCASSLGGQIYEQYFGPGTRLTVT.

This sequence joins TRBV12-2 and TRBJ2-7; no check of the table's D call, TRBD1, against the DNA was made. TRBV12-2 is a listed pseudogene. The CDR3 spans 17 residues. This CDR3 is CASRFRGLGQGLYEQYF. As DNA, the CDR3 is TGTGCAAGTCGCTTCAGGGGTCTGGGACAGGGCCTCTACGAGCAGTACTTC.

The chain links TRBV7-9 to TRBJ2-7; maybe TRBD2 (6 bases). V lost 5 bases, J lost 7 bases, and 18 bases lay in between. The CDR3 contains 14 residues. Germline V gene lookup returns CDR1 SEHNR and CDR2 FQNEAQ (reference sequence). The CDR3 region has the DNA TGTGCCAGCAGCCGGACCGGGAGCCGGGGTGAGCAGTACTTC. Amino acids: CASSRTGSRGEQYF.

The rearrangement joins TRBV29-1 to TRBJ1-2, with 9 bases identical to TRBD1. Looked up from germline, CDR1 is SQVTM and CDR2 is ANQGSEA. Trimming removed 4 bases from V and 5 bases from J; junction bases left unmatched: 5. CDR3 size: 13 residues. The CDR3 region has the DNA TGCAGCGTTGTAAAGGGACAGGGATATGGCTACACCTTC. Its protein is CSVVKGQGYGYTF.

This clone was detected only a few times. The rearrangement links TRBV10-3 to TRBJ2-5; 7 bases agree with TRBD2. Germline loops: CDR1 ENHRY, CDR2 SYGVKD. V lost 8 bases to trimming and J lost 5 bases; unmatched junction nucleotides: 8. The CDR3 totals 13 residues. CDR3 sequence (DNA): TGTGCCATCGCCGCGCGGGAGACTGAGACCCAGTACTTC. It specifies CAIAARETETQYF.